The 29 T cell receptor beta chains in this list originate from one sample, sequenced in a study of identical twins. TCRdb re-called the 5' RACE reads through MiXCR, storing one row per CDR3 protein. The sample lists 700,000 to 950,000 distinct CDR3 sequences, around an eighth occurring once. In addition, the sample was reused for a study of yellow fever vaccine responses in identical twins.

The sample consisted of PBMCs. All receptors derive from a young woman in good health.

This clonotype showed up many times. The chain joins TRBV12-3 or TRBV12-4 to TRBJ2-3, with 8 bases aligning to TRBD1. The CDR3 extends over 14 amino acids. Unmatched junction bases numbered 3, after V lost 6 bases and J lost 1 base. CDR3: CASSKTGGTDTQYF. CDR3 bases: TGTGCCAGCAGCAAGACAGGGGGCACAGATACGCAGTATTTT.

This clonotype was seen a handful of times. The rearrangement joins TRBV20-1 to TRBJ2-3, with D unclear. The V end was cut by 2 bases, the J end by 4 bases, with 10 bases between. The germline V gene encodes CDR1 DFQATT and CDR2 SNEGSKA (reference sequence). The CDR3 is 13 residues long. This CDR3 is CSARRTVADTQYF. The CDR3 bases are TGCAGTGCTAGACGGACGGTAGCAGATACGCAGTATTTT.

This chain links TRBV12-3 or TRBV12-4 with TRBJ2-1, with 11 bases matching TRBD1. The CDR3 spans 16 residues. With 2 bases clipped from V and 2 bases from J, the junction kept 2 bases outside the gene matches. In DNA form, the CDR3 reads TGTGCCAGCAGTTTATGGGGACAGGGGGCCTACAATGAGCAGTTCTTC. This encodes CASSLWGQGAYNEQFF.

The CDR3 region is CASCQSSYNEQFF. The DNA for the CDR3 is TGTGCCAGTTGCCAGAGCTCCTACAATGAGCAGTTCTTC. The chain recombines TRBV19 with TRBJ2-1, with D unresolved. The germline V gene encodes CDR1 LNHDA and CDR2 SQIVND (reference sequence). Between the trimmed V and J ends, which lost 8 bases and 0 bases, there was a span of 8 bases. The CDR3 is 13 amino acids.

This chain joins TRBV14 and TRBJ2-2; 8 bases agree with TRBD2. CDR3 size: 15 residues. In germline, CDR1 is SGHDN, CDR2 FVKESK. After removal of 2 bases from V and 7 bases from J, the junction contained 6 bases not matched to a gene. The CDR3 DNA reads TGTGCCAGCAGCCAATATATCACTAGCGGCGGGGAGCTGTTTTTT. This codes for CASSQYITSGGELFF.

The V call is TRBV11-2, the J call TRBJ2-3, with a possible D match to TRBD1 (6 bases). Germline V lookup: CDR1 SGHAT, CDR2 FQNNGV. The CDR3 loop spans 15 amino acids. Deletions cut 3 bases from V and 0 bases from J, with 10 bases between. CDR3: CASSFGTPSTDTQYF. The CDR3 nucleotides read TGTGCCAGCAGCTTCGGGACACCTAGCACAGATACGCAGTATTTT.

This clonotype has more than one count but fewer than ten. The rearrangement joins TRBV27 to TRBJ2-2; tentatively, D is TRBD2 (5 bases). The CDR3 runs to 16 residues. The germline V and J ends were trimmed by 6 bases and 1 base, with 15 bases remaining between them. The V gene's germline CDR1 is MNHEY and CDR2 SMNVEV (reference sequence). CDR3 region: CASSVLGLGNTGELFF. The DNA for the CDR3 is TGTGCCAGCAGCGTTCTTGGACTGGGGAACACCGGGGAGCTGTTTTTT.

J is TRBJ1-6 and V is TRBV7-2; no definite D call. The CDR3 contains 16 residues. Germline V gene sequence: CDR1 SGHTA, CDR2 FQGNSA. With 5 bases removed from V and 7 bases from J, the gap between germline ends came to 18 bases. In DNA form, the CDR3 reads TGTGCCAGCAGCCCCCGGGCCCCGAACGTAAATTCACCCCTCCACTTT. Translated, it gives CASSPRAPNVNSPLHF.

This chain uses TRBV5-1 with TRBJ2-2; D unclear. The germline gives CDR1 SGHRS, CDR2 YFSETQ. V was cut by 7 bases and J by 3 bases, with 10 bases left in between. The CDR3 is 13 residues long. The CDR3: CASPEIDTGELFF. The DNA for the CDR3 is TGCGCCAGCCCAGAAATCGACACCGGGGAGCTGTTTTTT.

V usage is TRBV2 and J usage is TRBJ1-5; TRBD1 is a possible D gene (6 bases). The CDR3 consists of 14 residues. V lost 5 bases and J 6 bases, leaving 14 bases between the germline ends. CDR1 and CDR2 from the germline V gene are SNHLY and FYNNEI. The CDR3 DNA reads as TGTGCCAGCAGTTCTTCAGGGGCGCGTCAGCCCCAGCATTTT. This gives the protein CASSSSGARQPQHF.

This rearrangement joins TRBV6-1 to TRBJ2-5; D is perhaps TRBD1 or TRBD2 (5 bases each). Trimming took off 2 bases at V and 5 bases at J, with 15 bases between the two ends. In germline, CDR1 is MNHNS, CDR2 SASEGT. The CDR3 spans 15 residues. The CDR3 nucleotides read TGTGCCAGCAGTGAACACGGGGCTCATGGGGAGACCCAGTACTTC. This encodes CASSEHGAHGETQYF.

The V and J genes are TRBV20-1 and TRBJ2-5, with D uncertain. Germline assignment: CDR1 DFQATT and CDR2 SNEGSKA (reference sequence). The CDR3 runs to 14 residues. The V end was cut by 0 bases, the J end by 2 bases, with 10 bases between. The CDR3 sequence is CSARDFQGQETQYF. The DNA for the CDR3 is TGCAGTGCTAGAGATTTCCAAGGACAAGAGACCCAGTACTTC.

This clonotype came up many times. The chain couples TRBV10-3 to TRBJ1-2, with 8 bases fitting TRBD1. Germline V gene lookup returns CDR1 ENHRY and CDR2 SYGVKD. V trimming: 11 bases; J trimming: 7 bases; junction bases outside the gene matches: 12. The CDR3 runs 13 residues. CDR3 sequence (DNA): TGTGCCGCGTCTGCCAGGGGGCTTTCTGGCTACACCTTC. Encoded protein: CAASARGLSGYTF.

V and J are TRBV20-1 and TRBJ2-1; D is unclear. The germline gives CDR1 DFQATT, CDR2 SNEGSKA (reference sequence). The length of the CDR3 is 15 residues. V lost 5 bases to trimming and J lost 9 bases, with 23 bases between them. The CDR3 region is CSAVYLFGEFGEQFF. The CDR3 region has the DNA TGCAGTGCTGTCTACCTTTTTGGGGAATTCGGTGAGCAGTTCTTC.

The chain links TRBV7-8 to TRBJ2-2; TRBD2 agrees at 15 bases. Germline-derived CDR1 and CDR2 are SGHVS and FQNEAQ. The CDR3 has 15 amino acids. Unmatched junction bases numbered 4, after V lost 8 bases and J lost 6 bases. In DNA form, the CDR3 reads TGTGCCAGCGGGACTAGCGGGGGGTTTTCCGGGGAGCTGTTTTTT. It codes for CASGTSGGFSGELFF.

This clonotype was seen a few times. This chain connects TRBV12-3 or TRBV12-4 to TRBJ2-1, with D perhaps TRBD1 (5 bases). V was clipped by 5 bases and J by 0 bases, with 14 bases between them. This CDR3 spans 16 amino acids. The CDR3 DNA reads TGTGCCAGCAGTGCCCCGACAGCACGCTCCTACAATGAGCAGTTCTTC. Amino acid sequence: CASSAPTARSYNEQFF.

This clonotype showed up just a few times. The V gene is TRBV12-3 or TRBV12-4, the J gene TRBJ2-7; TRBD2 is a possible D gene (5 bases). Trimming pared 3 bases from V and 6 bases from J, leaving 12 bases between. The CDR3 runs to 13 residues. CDR3 region: CASSFLSAVEQYF. For the CDR3, the DNA is TGTGCCAGCAGTTTTCTATCAGCGGTCGAGCAGTACTTC.

This chain connects TRBV10-3 to TRBJ2-1; 10 nucleotides line up with TRBD2. The CDR3 extends over 15 amino acids. Looked up from germline, CDR1 is ENHRY and CDR2 is SYGVKD. J lost 4 bases, V lost 10 bases, and 10 bases had no gene match. CDR3 in amino acids: CASRLGTSVYNEQFF. The CDR3 DNA reads TGTGCCAGCCGACTTGGGACTAGCGTATACAATGAGCAGTTCTTC.

This clonotype was observed at least ten times. The chain has TRBV12-3 or TRBV12-4 and TRBJ1-4, with D perhaps TRBD1 (5 bases). Trimming pared 6 bases from V and 5 bases from J, leaving 10 bases between. The CDR3 runs 13 residues. The CDR3 DNA sequence: TGTGCCAGCAGGGCTCGGGGGAATGAAAAACTGTTTTTT. Protein: CASRARGNEKLFF.

This clonotype has only one observation. This chain connects TRBV20-1 to TRBJ2-1; TRBD2 matches 10 bases. V shed 3 bases, J shed 7 bases, and the junction held 6 bases outside the gene matches. The germline V gene encodes CDR1 DFQATT and CDR2 SNEGSKA (reference sequence). The CDR3 is made up of 14 amino acids. CDR3 amino acids: CSASGSGGVNEQFF. Here the CDR3 DNA reads TGCAGTGCTAGCGGCAGCGGGGGGGTAAATGAGCAGTTCTTC.

The chain joins TRBV6-2 or TRBV6-3 to TRBJ2-7, with 7 positions matching TRBD2. The CDR3 runs 14 residues. The germline V gene has CDR1 MNHEY and CDR2 SVGEGT. The V gene end was trimmed by 0 bases and the J gene end by 6 bases; junction bases not matched to a gene: 5. CDR3 nucleotides: TGTGCCAGCAGTTACTCGGAGCGGGGCCTCGAGCAGTACTTC. Its protein product is CASSYSERGLEQYF.

V and J are TRBV20-1 and TRBJ2-7; perhaps TRBD2 as D (5 bases). Germline CDR1 DFQATT, CDR2 SNEGSKA (reference sequence). There are 11 residues in the CDR3. The DNA of the CDR3 is TGCAGCCTTCTTGGGGAGTACGAGCAGTACGTC. As protein: CSLLGEYEQYV.

This sequence joins TRBV7-2 and TRBJ2-5, with 7 bases lining up with TRBD2. CDR3 length equals 17 residues. Germline V gene data show CDR1 as SGHTA and CDR2 as FQGNSA. V lost 2 bases to trimming and J lost 4 bases; unmatched junction nucleotides: 13. CDR3 sequence: CASSLTSSGGFSETQYF. The CDR3 nucleotides are TGTGCCAGCAGCTTAACATCTAGCGGTGGTTTTTCAGAGACCCAGTACTTC.

This clonotype was counted only a few times. The chain has TRBV7-8 and TRBJ1-5; tentatively, D is TRBD1 (6 bases). The germline V and J ends were trimmed by 5 bases and 4 bases, with 15 bases remaining between them. The V gene's germline CDR1 is SGHVS and CDR2 FQNEAQ. This CDR3 spans 15 amino acids. The CDR3 region has the DNA TGTGCCAGCAGCCCACTGGGGGGGCCTAATCAGCCCCAGCATTTT. As protein: CASSPLGGPNQPQHF.

This clonotype was recorded at least ten times. The rearrangement links TRBV6-5 to TRBJ1-1, with 10 bases lining up with TRBD1. Germline loops: CDR1 MNHEY, CDR2 SVGAGI. The CDR3 loop spans 16 amino acids. V was clipped by 4 bases and J by 6 bases; unmatched bases: 11. This chain's CDR3 is CASSSLRPGTGAEAFF. CDR3 in DNA: TGTGCCAGCAGTTCTCTCCGACCCGGGACAGGGGCTGAAGCTTTCTTT.

The V and J genes are TRBV18 and TRBJ2-1; 8 bases align to TRBD2. V gave up 6 bases and J gave up 0 bases; unmatched junction bases: 16. The CDR3 contains 19 residues. Looked up from germline, CDR1 is KGHSH and CDR2 is LQKENI. DNA of the CDR3: TGTGCCAGCTCCACCGATGTCGGGAGGGGGGGTTCCTCCTACAATGAGCAGTTCTTC. This gives the protein CASSTDVGRGGSSYNEQFF. Combining the CDR3 with reference TRBV18 and TRBJ2-1 gives the whole variable domain NAGVMQNPRHLVRRRGQEARLRCSPMKGHSHVYWYRQLPEEGLKFMVYLQKENIIDESGMPKERFSAEFPKEGPSILRIQQVVRGDSAAYFCASSTDVGRGGSSYNEQFFGPGTRLTVL.

In this sample, this clonotype turned up many times. This chain links TRBV29-1 with TRBJ2-6; D not resolved. The V gene's germline CDR1 is SQVTM and CDR2 ANQGSEA. The CDR3 has 16 residues. Deletions cut 4 bases from V and 1 base from J, with 14 bases between. CDR3 sequence (DNA): TGCAGCGTTGCTGGGGAAACAAAATCTGGGGCCAACGTCCTGACTTTC. Encoded protein: CSVAGETKSGANVLTF.

This clonotype was seen at least ten times. The CDR3 DNA reads TGTGCCAGCAGTTTAACATTATCTGCAGGGAGTGAAGCTTTCTTT. It encodes CASSLTLSAGSEAFF. The V call is TRBV12-3 or TRBV12-4, the J call TRBJ1-1, with D perhaps matching TRBD1 (5 bases). CDR3 size: 15 residues. V shed 2 bases and J shed 7 bases, with 17 bases lying between them.

The chain couples TRBV6-1 to TRBJ1-3, with 7 bases identical to TRBD1. CDR3 size: 16 residues. CDR1 is MNHNS, CDR2 SASEGT, per germline. V shed 6 bases and J 0 bases; nucleotides not matched to a gene: 8. The CDR3 DNA follows: TGTGCCAGCAGCCTCACAGGGGACTCCTCTGGAAACACCATATATTTT. Its protein is CASSLTGDSSGNTIYF.